One sample yielded the 21 T cell receptor beta chains listed below, sequenced in a study of post-analysis software for immune sequencing data. Study-level points and caveats: Patients used four to six TRBV segments, including TRBV5-6, TRBV5-1 and TRBV20-1, more often than controls.

Unique molecular identifiers had been added to the TCR beta cDNA libraries. TCRdb re-analysed the PCR reads in MiXCR, keeping a single row per CDR3 protein. Seen here are hundreds of thousands of distinct CDR3 sequences, roughly 29% observed once, and the top ten hold 0.55% to 0.65%. No antigens are known for them. The sequencing input was blood. The receptors originated from a girl aged 5-17 years with multiple sclerosis.

This chain's CDR3 is CASSTGPGLGPYNEQFF. Written as DNA, the CDR3 is TGTGCCAGCAGTACCGGACCGGGACTAGGACCCTACAATGAGCAGTTCTTC. The chain recombines TRBV28 with TRBJ2-1; 8 bases are shared with TRBD2. The V segment lost 5 bases and the J segment 2 bases; nucleotides outside the gene matches: 11. This CDR3 region has 17 residues. CDR1 MDHEN and CDR2 SYDVKM come from the germline V gene.

The CDR3 region is CATSDFSTGAYNEQFF. The CDR3 DNA is TGTGCCACCAGTGATTTTTCGACAGGAGCGTACAATGAGCAGTTCTTC. The rearrangement links TRBV24-1 to TRBJ2-1, with TRBD1 as a possible D gene (6 bases). Between the trimmed V and J ends, which lost 1 base and 4 bases, there was a span of 13 bases. The CDR3 runs 16 residues. CDR1 is KGHDR, CDR2 SFDVKD, per germline.

This clonotype has more than one count but fewer than ten. CDR3 DNA sequence: TGCGCCAGCAGCCAAGATCCCGGGGCAGACACTGAAGCTTTCTTT. It yields the protein CASSQDPGADTEAFF. The genes are TRBV4-1 and TRBJ1-1, with TRBD1 as a possible D gene (5 bases). The CDR3 has 15 amino acids. Trimming left V 0 bases short and J 3 bases short, with 11 bases between. Per the germline V gene, CDR1 is MGHRA and CDR2 is YSYEKL.

This clonotype has only a few counts. This chain links TRBV12-3 or TRBV12-4 with TRBJ2-1; TRBD2 matches at 12 bases. The CDR3 is 15 residues long. With 6 bases clipped from V and 8 bases from J, the junction kept 8 bases outside the gene matches. For the CDR3, the DNA is TGTGCCAGCAGGCACAGGACTAGCGGGACCCATGAGCAGTTCTTC. It codes for CASRHRTSGTHEQFF.

The rearrangement links TRBV20-1 to TRBJ2-3; 12 nucleotides match TRBD2. Trimming took 6 bases from V and 2 from J; bases not matched to a gene: 6. The CDR3 sequence is 15 residues long. CDR1 DFQATT and CDR2 SNEGSKA come from the germline V gene (reference sequence). In DNA form, the CDR3 reads TGCAGTGCCAGGACTAGCGGGGAGCTCACAGATACGCAGTATTTT. It yields the protein CSARTSGELTDTQYF.

The chain combines TRBV6-2 or TRBV6-3 with TRBJ1-5, with D unresolved. Trimming removed 3 bases at V and 6 bases at J, with 15 bases between. The germline gives CDR1 MNHEY, CDR2 SVGEGT. The CDR3 runs 15 residues. Here the CDR3 DNA reads TGTGCCAGCAGTTATTCTTTCACATCAGGTCAGCCCCAGCATTTT. Its protein is CASSYSFTSGQPQHF.

This clonotype was counted many times. The chain is built from TRBV29-1 and TRBJ2-7, with a possible D match to TRBD2 (6 bases). Trimming pared 6 bases from V and 0 bases from J, leaving 12 bases between. The germline V gene encodes CDR1 SQVTM and CDR2 ANQGSEA. The CDR3 spans 13 residues. The CDR3 reads CSVGRGSSYEQYF. As DNA, the CDR3 is TGCAGCGTCGGACGGGGGAGCTCCTACGAGCAGTACTTC.

The chain is built from TRBV20-1 and TRBJ2-5; D is perhaps TRBD1 (5 bases). With the DNA end fitting TRBJ2-4 better, the J assignment may be wrong. CDR3 length equals 14 residues. CDR1 DFQATT and CDR2 SNEGSKA come from the germline V gene (reference sequence). CDR3 in DNA: TGCAGTGCCCCGACCCCGACAGTTAAAAACATTCAGTACTTC. Amino acids: CSAPTPTVKNIQYF.

This clonotype has just a few counts. The gene calls are TRBV29-1 and TRBJ2-5, with 7 bases fitting TRBD1. The CDR3 totals 15 residues. V lost 4 bases, J lost 3 bases, and 11 bases stayed unmatched. CDR1 is SQVTM, CDR2 ANQGSEA, per germline. CDR3 nucleotide sequence: TGCAGCGTTGCCCGACAGGGTTGGGCTGAAGAGACCCAGTACTTC. It is translated as CSVARQGWAEETQYF.

The chain combines TRBV7-2 with TRBJ2-7; TRBD1 is a possible D gene (5 bases). CDR1 and CDR2 (germline): SGHTA, FQGNSA. The CDR3 runs to 14 residues. V was shortened by 0 bases and J by 6 bases, with 12 bases between the two germline ends. The CDR3 coding sequence is TGTGCCAGCAGCTTAGCAGGCAGGGCAGGCGAGCAGTACTTC. Translated, it gives CASSLAGRAGEQYF.

This chain links TRBV5-1 with TRBJ2-7; 7 nucleotides align to TRBD1. This CDR3 has 15 residues. The germline V gene has CDR1 SGHRS and CDR2 YFSETQ. V shed 0 bases and J 6 bases; nucleotides not matched to a gene: 9. The CDR3 nucleotides are TGCGCCAGCAGCTTGGCCTTTGGACAGGTCGGCGAGCAGTACTTC. It specifies CASSLAFGQVGEQYF.

This chain uses TRBV10-3 with TRBJ2-3, with 10 bases identical to TRBD1. Per the germline V gene, CDR1 is ENHRY and CDR2 is SYGVKD. Trimming at V came to 6 bases and at J to 1 base, leaving 4 bases not matched to a gene. The CDR3 is made up of 15 amino acids. The CDR3 reads CAIRGTGDGTDTQYF. The CDR3 DNA follows: TGTGCCATCAGAGGGACAGGGGACGGCACAGATACGCAGTATTTT.

About this clonotype itself: Relative to the germline gene, one junction end is altered; a read error may explain this. This chain uses TRBV6-5 with TRBJ1-4; no clear D gene. From germline, CDR1 is MNHEY and CDR2 SVGAGI. CDR3 length: 13 amino acids. The CDR3 here is CASCYSGDEKLFF. DNA of the CDR3: TGTGCCAGCTGTTACTCTGGGGATGAAAAACTGTTTTTT.

This rearrangement joins TRBV28 to TRBJ1-2, with D possibly matching TRBD1 (5 bases). The length of the CDR3 is 12 residues. Germline V gene sequence: CDR1 MDHEN, CDR2 SYDVKM. Trimming cost V 4 bases and J 5 bases, with 8 bases left between them. The chain's CDR3 is CASSWGSYGYTF. The DNA for the CDR3 is TGTGCCAGCAGTTGGGGGTCTTATGGCTACACCTTC.

The chain links TRBV20-1 to TRBJ2-3, with 7 nucleotides matching TRBD2. This CDR3 spans 15 amino acids. Germline trimming cut 8 bases from V and 7 bases from J; bases unmatched to any gene: 18. Germline V CDR1 and CDR2: DFQATT, SNEGSKA (reference sequence). The CDR3 loop reads CSSRPASGVWNTQYF. Written as DNA, the CDR3 is TGCAGTTCCCGCCCGGCTAGCGGCGTCTGGAATACGCAGTATTTT.

In this sample, this clonotype turned up a few times. The gene calls are TRBV6-6 and TRBJ2-7; D is unclear. V was shortened by 6 bases and J by 0 bases, with 9 bases between the two germline ends. Germline CDR1 MNHNY, CDR2 SVGAGI (reference sequence). The CDR3 sequence is 13 residues long. CDR3 in DNA: TGTGCCAGCAGCCCATATGGCTCCTACGAGCAGTACTTC. Translating it yields CASSPYGSYEQYF.

Of note for this clonotype: A much larger clonotype is one base distant, so this may be a read error. The CDR3 sequence: CASRRTGGTEAFF. The CDR3 nucleotides read TGTGCCAGCAGGCGGACAGGGGGCACTGAAGCTTTCTTT. The chain couples TRBV28 to TRBJ1-1; 10 nucleotides match TRBD1. The V gene end was trimmed by 6 bases and the J gene end by 4 bases; junction bases not matched to a gene: 2. Germline loops: CDR1 MDHEN, CDR2 SYDVKM. This CDR3 contains 13 residues. The full variable domain, completed using reference TRBV28 and TRBJ1-1, is DVKVTQSSRYLVKRTGEKVFLECVQDMDHENMFWYRQDPGLGLRLIYFSYDVKMKEKGDIPEGYSVSREKKERFSLILESASTNQTSMYLCASRRTGGTEAFFGQGTRLTVV.

The gene calls are TRBV5-1 and TRBJ2-4; 9 nucleotides align to TRBD1. The J call may be wrong; the DNA end is better matched by TRBJ2-7. CDR1 and CDR2 (germline): SGHRS, YFSETQ. This CDR3 has 12 amino acids. CDR3 in DNA: TGCGCCAGGGACAGGGGACCAGCCGAGCAGTACTTC. Translation: CARDRGPAEQYF.

V is TRBV25-1 and J is TRBJ2-7, with TRBD1 identical over 7 bases. Germline V gene sequence: CDR1 MGHDK, CDR2 SYGVNS. The CDR3 length is 14 residues. V lost 6 bases and J lost 3; bases outside the gene matches: 8. The CDR3 here is CASSNRGLGYEQYF. The CDR3 DNA is TGTGCCAGCAGCAACAGGGGATTAGGCTACGAGCAGTACTTC.

This chain links TRBV4-1 with TRBJ2-1, with D perhaps being TRBD1 or TRBD2 (5 bases each). V lost 0 bases and J 10 bases, leaving 16 bases between the germline ends. Germline lookup yields CDR1 MGHRA and CDR2 YSYEKL. This CDR3 region has 15 residues. CDR3 coding DNA: TGCGCCAGCAGCCAAGAAGGGACGCCTCAGGGCGAGCAGTTCTTC. This sequence encodes CASSQEGTPQGEQFF.

This clonotype occurred a few times. This chain links TRBV20-1 with TRBJ2-1; 9 bases fit TRBD2. The ends lost 7 bases at V and 3 bases at J; junction bases unmatched: 16. The CDR3 extends over 17 amino acids. From germline, CDR1 is DFQATT and CDR2 SNEGSKA (reference sequence). CDR3 in amino acids: CSGGGASGDHFYNEQFF. The CDR3 nucleotides are TGCAGTGGGGGAGGAGCTAGCGGGGACCATTTCTACAATGAGCAGTTCTTC.